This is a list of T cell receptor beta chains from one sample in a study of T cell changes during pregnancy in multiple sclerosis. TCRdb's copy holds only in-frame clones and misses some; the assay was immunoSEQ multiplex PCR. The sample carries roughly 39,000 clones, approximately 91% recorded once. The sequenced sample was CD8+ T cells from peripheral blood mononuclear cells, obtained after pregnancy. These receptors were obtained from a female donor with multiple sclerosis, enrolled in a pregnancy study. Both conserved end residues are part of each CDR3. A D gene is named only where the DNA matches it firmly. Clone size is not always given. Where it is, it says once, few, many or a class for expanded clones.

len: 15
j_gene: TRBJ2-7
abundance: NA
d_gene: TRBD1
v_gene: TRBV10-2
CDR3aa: CASSESWDRGYEQYF
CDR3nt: TGCGCCAGCAGTGAGTCCTGGGACAGGGGATACGAGCAGTACTTC

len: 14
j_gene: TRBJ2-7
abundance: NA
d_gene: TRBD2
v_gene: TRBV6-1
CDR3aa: CATGTSGTSYEQYF
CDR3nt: TGTGCCACCGGGACTAGCGGGACCTCCTACGAGCAGTACTTC

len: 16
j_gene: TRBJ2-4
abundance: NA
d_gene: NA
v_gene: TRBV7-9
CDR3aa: CASSWDSPLAKNIQYF
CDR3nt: TGTGCCAGCAGCTGGGACTCCCCGCTAGCCAAAAACATTCAGTACTTC

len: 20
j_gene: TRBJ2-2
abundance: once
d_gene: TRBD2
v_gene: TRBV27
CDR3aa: CASSSRYASGRVVDTGELFF
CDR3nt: TGTGCCAGCAGTTCCCGGTATGCTAGCGGGAGGGTTGTAGACACCGGGGAGCTGTTTTTT

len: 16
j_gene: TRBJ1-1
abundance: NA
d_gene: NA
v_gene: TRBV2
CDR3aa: CASSEDIERGSGEAFF
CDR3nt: TGTGCCAGCAGTGAAGATATCGAAAGGGGCTCGGGTGAAGCTTTCTTT

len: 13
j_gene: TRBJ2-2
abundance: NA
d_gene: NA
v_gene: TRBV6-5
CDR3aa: CASRDYLTGELFF
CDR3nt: TGTGCCAGCAGAGACTACCTTACCGGGGAGCTGTTTTTT

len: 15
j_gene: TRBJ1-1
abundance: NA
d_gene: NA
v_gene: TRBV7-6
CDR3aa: CASSLGGPMNTEAFF
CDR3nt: TGTGCCAGCAGTCTCGGGGGACCTATGAACACTGAAGCTTTCTTT

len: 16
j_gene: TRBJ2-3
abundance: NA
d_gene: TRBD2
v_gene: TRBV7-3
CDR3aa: CASSLNPGLAPDTQYF
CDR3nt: TGTGCCAGCAGCTTAAACCCAGGACTAGCGCCAGATACGCAGTATTTT

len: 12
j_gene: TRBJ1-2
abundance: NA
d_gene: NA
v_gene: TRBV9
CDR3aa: CASSDRVYGYTF
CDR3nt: TGTGCCAGCAGCGACAGGGTGTATGGCTACACCTTC

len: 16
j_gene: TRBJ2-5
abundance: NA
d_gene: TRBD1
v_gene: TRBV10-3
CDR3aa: CAISGGQEGVEETQYF
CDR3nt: TGTGCCATCAGTGGGGGACAGGAAGGGGTCGAAGAGACCCAGTACTTC

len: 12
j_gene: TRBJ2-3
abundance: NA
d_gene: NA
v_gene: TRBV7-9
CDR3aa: CASSPSADTQYF
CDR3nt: TGTGCCAGCAGCCCATCGGCAGATACGCAGTATTTT

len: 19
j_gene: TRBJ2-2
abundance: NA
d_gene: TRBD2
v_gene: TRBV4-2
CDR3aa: CASSTANGAGEQNTGELFF
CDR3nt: TGTGCCAGCAGCACAGCGAACGGCGCGGGAGAGCAGAACACCGGGGAGCTGTTTTTT

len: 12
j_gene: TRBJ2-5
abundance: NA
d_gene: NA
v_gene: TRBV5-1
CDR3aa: CASGGNQETQYF
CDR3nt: TGCGCCAGCGGGGGGAACCAAGAGACCCAGTACTTC

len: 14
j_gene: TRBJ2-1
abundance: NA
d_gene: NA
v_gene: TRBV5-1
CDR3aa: CASSAGLAYNEQFF
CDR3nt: TGCGCCAGCAGCGCGGGACTTGCCTACAATGAGCAGTTCTTC

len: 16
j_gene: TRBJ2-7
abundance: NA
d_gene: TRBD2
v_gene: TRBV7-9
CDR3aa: CASSGTSGGAIHEQYF
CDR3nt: TGTGCCAGCAGCGGGACTAGCGGGGGGGCCATCCACGAGCAGTACTTC

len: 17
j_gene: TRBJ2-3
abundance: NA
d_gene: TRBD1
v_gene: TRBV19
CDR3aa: CASSPRLRGGQGDTQYF
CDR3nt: TGTGCCAGTAGTCCCAGACTTCGCGGGGGACAGGGAGATACGCAGTATTTT

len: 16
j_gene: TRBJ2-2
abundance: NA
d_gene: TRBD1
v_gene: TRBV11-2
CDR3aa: CASSTRDRGVSGELFF
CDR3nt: TGTGCCAGCAGCACCCGGGACAGGGGGGTGAGCGGGGAGCTGTTTTTT

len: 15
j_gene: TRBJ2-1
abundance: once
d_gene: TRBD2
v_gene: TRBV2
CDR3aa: CASSELAGPYNEQFF
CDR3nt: TGTGCCAGCAGTGAACTAGCGGGCCCTTACAATGAGCAGTTCTTC

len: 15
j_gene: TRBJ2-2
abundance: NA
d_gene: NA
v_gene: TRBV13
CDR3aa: CASSTRNTNTGELFF
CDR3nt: TGTGCCAGCAGCACCCGAAATACAAACACCGGGGAGCTGTTTTTT

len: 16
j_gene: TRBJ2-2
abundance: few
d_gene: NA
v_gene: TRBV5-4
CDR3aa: CASSSMTGTNTGELFF
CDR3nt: TGTGCCAGCAGCTCCATGACAGGAACGAACACCGGGGAGCTGTTTTTT

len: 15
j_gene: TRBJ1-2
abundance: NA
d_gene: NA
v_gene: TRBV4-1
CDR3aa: CASSQVRGLWYGYTF
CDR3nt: TGCGCCAGCAGCCAAGTTAGAGGATTATGGTATGGCTACACCTTC

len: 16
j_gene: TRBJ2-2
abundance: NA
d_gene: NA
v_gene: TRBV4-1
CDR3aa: CASSQYSTGKTGELFF
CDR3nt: TGCGCCAGCAGCCAATACTCCACAGGGAAAACCGGGGAGCTGTTTTTT

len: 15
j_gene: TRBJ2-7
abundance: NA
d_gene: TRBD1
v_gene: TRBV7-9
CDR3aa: CASSSTTGVGYEQYF
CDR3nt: TGTGCCAGCAGCTCAACCACAGGGGTGGGCTACGAGCAGTACTTC

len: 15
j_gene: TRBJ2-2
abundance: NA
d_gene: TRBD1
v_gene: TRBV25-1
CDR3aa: CASSARDRDTGELFF
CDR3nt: TGTGCCAGCAGTGCCCGGGACAGGGACACCGGGGAGCTGTTTTTT

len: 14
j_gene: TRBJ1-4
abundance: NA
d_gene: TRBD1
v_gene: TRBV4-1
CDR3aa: CASSQRDRVEKLFF
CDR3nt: TGCGCCAGCAGCCAAAGGGACAGGGTTGAAAAACTGTTTTTT

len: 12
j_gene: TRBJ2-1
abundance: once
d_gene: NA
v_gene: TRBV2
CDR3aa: CASKGGHNEQFF
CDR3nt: TGTGCCAGCAAAGGGGGACACAATGAGCAGTTCTTC

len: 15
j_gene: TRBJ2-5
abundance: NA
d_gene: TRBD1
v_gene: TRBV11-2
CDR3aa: CASTTYRGHLMTQYF
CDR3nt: TGTGCCAGCACCACCTACAGGGGGCATCTTATGACCCAGTACTTC

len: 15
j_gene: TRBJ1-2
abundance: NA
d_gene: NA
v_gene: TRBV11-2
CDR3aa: CASSISRVANYGYTF
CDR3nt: TGTGCCAGCAGCATCAGTCGGGTGGCTAACTATGGCTACACCTTC

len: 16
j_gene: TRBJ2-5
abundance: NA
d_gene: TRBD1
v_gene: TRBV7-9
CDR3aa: CASSPPPRTGRETQYF
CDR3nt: TGTGCCAGCAGCCCTCCTCCCCGGACAGGGAGGGAGACCCAGTACTTC

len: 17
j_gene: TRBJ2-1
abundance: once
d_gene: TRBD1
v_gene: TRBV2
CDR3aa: CASSEPHRGNSYNEQFF
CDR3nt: TGTGCCAGCAGCGAGCCCCACAGGGGTAATTCCTACAATGAGCAGTTCTTC

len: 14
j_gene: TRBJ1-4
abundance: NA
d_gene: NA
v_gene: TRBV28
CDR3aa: CASSPNRAYEKLFF
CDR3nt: TGTGCCAGCAGTCCGAACAGGGCTTATGAAAAACTGTTTTTT

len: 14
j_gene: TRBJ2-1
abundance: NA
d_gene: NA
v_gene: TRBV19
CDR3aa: CASSLTLDSLFQFF
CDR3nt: TGTGCCAGTAGTCTTACTTTAGACAGTCTGTTCCAGTTCTTC

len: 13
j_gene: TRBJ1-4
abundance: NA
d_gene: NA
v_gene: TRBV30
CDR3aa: CAWSGATNEKLFF
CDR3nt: TGTGCCTGGAGTGGAGCAACTAATGAAAAACTGTTTTTT

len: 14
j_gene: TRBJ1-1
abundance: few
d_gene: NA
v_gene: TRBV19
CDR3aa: CASPQGYRGTEAFF
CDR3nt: TGTGCCAGTCCTCAGGGGTATCGTGGCACTGAAGCTTTCTTT

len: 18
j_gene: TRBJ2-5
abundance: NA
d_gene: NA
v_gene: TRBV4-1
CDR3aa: CASSQEDPKGHLQETQYF
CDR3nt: TGCGCCAGCAGCCAAGAGGACCCCAAGGGACACCTCCAAGAGACCCAGTACTTC

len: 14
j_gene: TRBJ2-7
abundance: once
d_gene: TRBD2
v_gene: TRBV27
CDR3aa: CASSFPGRAYEQYF
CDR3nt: TGTGCCAGCAGTTTCCCCGGGAGGGCCTACGAGCAGTACTTC

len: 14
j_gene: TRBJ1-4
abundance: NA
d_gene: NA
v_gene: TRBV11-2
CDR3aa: CASSLWGGDEKLFF
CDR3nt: TGTGCCAGCAGCTTATGGGGGGGGGATGAAAAACTGTTTTTT

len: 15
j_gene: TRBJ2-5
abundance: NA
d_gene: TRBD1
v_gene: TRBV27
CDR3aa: CASSPWTGGGETQYF
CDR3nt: TGTGCCAGCAGCCCTTGGACAGGGGGCGGGGAGACCCAGTACTTC

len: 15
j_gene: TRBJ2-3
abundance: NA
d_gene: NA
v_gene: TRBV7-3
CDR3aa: CASSLIGGSTDTQYF
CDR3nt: TGTGCCAGCAGCTTAATCGGGGGAAGCACAGATACGCAGTATTTT

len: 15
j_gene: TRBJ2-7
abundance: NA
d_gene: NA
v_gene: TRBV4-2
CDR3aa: CASSQPGGGFYEQYF
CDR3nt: TGTGCCAGCAGCCAGCCGGGAGGGGGCTTCTACGAGCAGTACTTC

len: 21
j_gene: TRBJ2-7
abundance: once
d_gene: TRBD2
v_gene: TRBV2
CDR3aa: CASRSGQGTSGRGVIPYEQYF
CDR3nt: TGTGCCAGCAGGTCGGGACAGGGGACTAGCGGGAGGGGGGTAATCCCCTACGAGCAGTACTTC